This note documents a single TCR beta chain sequence. Original handling: Estimated nucleated cell counts came from reference gene primer amplification. Assay used: immunoSEQ multiplex PCR; TCRdb lists only in-frame clones, some missing. The V and J calls and clone size were taken over from that table, and D and trimming were inferred from the DNA. The sample has roughly 25,000 clones, approximately 72% seen once; the top ten hold under 7.5%. V gave up 3 bases and J gave up 5 bases, with 11 bases separating them. The CDR3 extends over 14 amino acids. Germline V CDR1 and CDR2: ENHRY, SYGVKD. This sample is part of a study of blood T cell repertoires in COVID-19. Looking at the study overall: T cells, B-cell-depleted T cells, or PBMCs provided the cDNA or gDNA that served as material.

The chain combines TRBV10-3 with TRBJ1-5; D possibly corresponds to TRBD1 (6 bases). The sample comprised peripheral blood. The sequence was collected from a man aged 55 to 70 with active or convalescent COVID-19. CDR3 loop: CAISDRGADQPQHF. The CDR3 DNA follows: TGTGCCATCAGTGACCGGGGGGCGGATCAGCCCCAGCATTTT.